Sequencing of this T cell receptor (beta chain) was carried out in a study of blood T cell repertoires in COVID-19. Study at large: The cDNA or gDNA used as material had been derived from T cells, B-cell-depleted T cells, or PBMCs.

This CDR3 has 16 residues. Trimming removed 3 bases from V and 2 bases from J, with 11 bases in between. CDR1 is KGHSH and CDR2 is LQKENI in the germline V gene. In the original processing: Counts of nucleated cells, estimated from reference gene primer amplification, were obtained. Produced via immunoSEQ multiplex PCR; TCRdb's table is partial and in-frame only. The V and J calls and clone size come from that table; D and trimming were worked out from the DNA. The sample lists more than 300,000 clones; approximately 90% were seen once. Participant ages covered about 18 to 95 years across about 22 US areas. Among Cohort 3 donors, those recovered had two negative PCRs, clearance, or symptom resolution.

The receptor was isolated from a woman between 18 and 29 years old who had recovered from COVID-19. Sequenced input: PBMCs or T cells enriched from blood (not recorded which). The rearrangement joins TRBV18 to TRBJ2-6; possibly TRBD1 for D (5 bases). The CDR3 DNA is TGTGCCAGCTCACCGCGACAGTTAGCTGGGGCCAACGTCCTGACTTTC. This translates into CASSPRQLAGANVLTF. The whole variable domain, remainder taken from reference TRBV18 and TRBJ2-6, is NAGVMQNPRHLVRRRGQEARLRCSPMKGHSHVYWYRQLPEEGLKFMVYLQKENIIDESGMPKERFSAEFPKEGPSILRIQQVVRGDSAAYFCASSPRQLAGANVLTFGAGSRLTVL.